This T cell receptor beta chain was retrieved from a study of lymphopenia after photon versus proton radiotherapy. Some clones are missing from TCRdb's copy, which holds only in-frame ones; the method was immunoSEQ multiplex PCR. This table holds 75,000 or so clones, around 83% found once. Study outcomes and limitations: Relative stability marked proton patients; photon patients lost diversity and naive cells. Authors raise, but do not show, better survival with proton therapy. Oligoclonal CD8+ Temra expansion after nadir drove photon patients' diversity drop.

As to this clone: Its antigen remains unidentified.

The germline gives CDR1 MNHNS, CDR2 SASEGT. CDR3 length equals 15 residues. The V gene lost 9 bases and the J gene lost 2 bases, with 18 bases spanning the gap. Sequencing was performed on peripheral blood, taken from a patient treated with proton-based radiotherapy. This receptor was taken from a man between 60 and 75 years old with pancreatic cancer. The chain has TRBV6-1 and TRBJ2-3; D may be TRBD2 (5 bases). CDR3 region: CASGVGSGNTDTQYF. DNA for the CDR3: TGTGCCAGTGGGGTGGGAAGCGGTAACACAGATACGCAGTATTTT.